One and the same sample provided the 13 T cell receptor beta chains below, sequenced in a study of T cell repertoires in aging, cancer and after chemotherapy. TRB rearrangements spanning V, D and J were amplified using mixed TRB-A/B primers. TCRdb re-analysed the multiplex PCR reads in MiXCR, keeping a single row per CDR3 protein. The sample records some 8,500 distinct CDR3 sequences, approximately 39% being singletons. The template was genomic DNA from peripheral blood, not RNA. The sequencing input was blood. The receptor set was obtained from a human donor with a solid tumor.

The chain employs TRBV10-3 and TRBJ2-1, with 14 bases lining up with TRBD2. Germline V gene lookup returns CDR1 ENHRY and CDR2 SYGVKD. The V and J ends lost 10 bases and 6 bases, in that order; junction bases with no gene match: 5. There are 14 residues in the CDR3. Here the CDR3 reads CATSGTSGSNEQFF. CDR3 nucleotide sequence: TGTGCCACCTCCGGGACTAGCGGGAGCAATGAGCAGTTCTTC.

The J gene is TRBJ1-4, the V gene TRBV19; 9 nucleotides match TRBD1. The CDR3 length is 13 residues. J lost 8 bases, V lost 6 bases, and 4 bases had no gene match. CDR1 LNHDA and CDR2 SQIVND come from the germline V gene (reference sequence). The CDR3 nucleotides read TGTGCCAGTAGCGACAGGGGGGGAGAAAAACTGTTTTTT. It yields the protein CASSDRGGEKLFF.

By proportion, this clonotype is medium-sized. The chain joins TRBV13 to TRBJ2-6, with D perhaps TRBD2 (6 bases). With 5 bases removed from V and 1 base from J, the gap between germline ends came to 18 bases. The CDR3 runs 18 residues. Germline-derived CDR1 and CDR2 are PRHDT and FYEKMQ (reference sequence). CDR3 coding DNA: TGTGCCAGCAGCATGGGACTGTCTTCCACTTCTGGGGCCAACGTCCTGACTTTC. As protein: CASSMGLSSTSGANVLTF.

The CDR3 region has the DNA TGTGCCAGTAGTATAATCGATGGAGAGTATCAGCCCCAGCATTTT. Its translation: CASSIIDGEYQPQHF. The genes are TRBV19 and TRBJ1-5, with unresolved D. Germline loops: CDR1 LNHDA, CDR2 SQIVND (reference sequence). V lost 2 bases to trimming and J lost 5 bases, with 13 bases between them. This CDR3 is 15 amino acids long.

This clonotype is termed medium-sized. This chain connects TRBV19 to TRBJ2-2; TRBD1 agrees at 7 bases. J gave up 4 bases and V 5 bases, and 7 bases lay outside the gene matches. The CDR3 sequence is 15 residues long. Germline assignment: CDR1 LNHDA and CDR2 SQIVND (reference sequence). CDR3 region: CASSQGGPSTGELFF. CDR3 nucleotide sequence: TGTGCCAGTAGTCAAGGGGGCCCGAGCACCGGGGAGCTGTTTTTT.

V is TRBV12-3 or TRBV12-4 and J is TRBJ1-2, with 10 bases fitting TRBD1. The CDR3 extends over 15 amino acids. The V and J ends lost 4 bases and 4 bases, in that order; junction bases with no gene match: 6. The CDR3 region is CASSSGQGSLYGYTF. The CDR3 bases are TGTGCCAGCAGTTCGGGACAGGGGAGCCTCTATGGCTACACCTTC.

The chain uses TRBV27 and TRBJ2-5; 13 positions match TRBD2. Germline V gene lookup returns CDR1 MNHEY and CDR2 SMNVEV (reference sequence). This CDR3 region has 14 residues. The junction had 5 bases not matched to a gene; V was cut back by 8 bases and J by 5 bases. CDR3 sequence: CASRLAGGAETQYF. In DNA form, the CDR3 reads TGTGCCAGCCGACTAGCGGGGGGTGCGGAGACCCAGTACTTC.

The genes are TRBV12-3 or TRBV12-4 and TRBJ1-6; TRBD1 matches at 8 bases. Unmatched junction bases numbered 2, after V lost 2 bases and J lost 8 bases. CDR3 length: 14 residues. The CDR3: CASSLTGGDSPLHF. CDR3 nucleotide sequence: TGTGCCAGCAGTTTAACAGGGGGTGATTCACCCCTCCACTTT.

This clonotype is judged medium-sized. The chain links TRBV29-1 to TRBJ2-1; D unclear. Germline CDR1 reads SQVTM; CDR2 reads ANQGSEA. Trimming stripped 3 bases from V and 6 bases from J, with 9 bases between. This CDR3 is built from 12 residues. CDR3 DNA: TGCAGCGTTGATACCTATGTCAATGAGCAGTTCTTC. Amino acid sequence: CSVDTYVNEQFF.

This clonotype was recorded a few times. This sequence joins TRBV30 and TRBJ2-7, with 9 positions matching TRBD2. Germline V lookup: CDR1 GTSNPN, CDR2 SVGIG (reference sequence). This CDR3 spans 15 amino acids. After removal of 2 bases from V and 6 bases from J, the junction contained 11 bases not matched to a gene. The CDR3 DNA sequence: TGTGCCTGGAGTACCCCCGGAACTAGCGGGCTCGAGCAGTACTTC. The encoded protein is CAWSTPGTSGLEQYF.

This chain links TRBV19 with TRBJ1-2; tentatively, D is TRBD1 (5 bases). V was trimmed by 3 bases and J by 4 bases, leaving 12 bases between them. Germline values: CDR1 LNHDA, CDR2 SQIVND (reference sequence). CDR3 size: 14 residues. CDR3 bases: TGTGCCAGTAGTATCCCCGGGACGGTCTATGGCTACACCTTC. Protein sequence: CASSIPGTVYGYTF. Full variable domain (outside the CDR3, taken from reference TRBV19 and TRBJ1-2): DGGITQSPKYLFRKEGQNVTLSCEQNLNHDAMYWYRQDPGQGLRLIYYSQIVNDFQKGDIAEGYSVSREKKESFPLTVTSAQKNPTAFYLCASSIPGTVYGYTFGSGTRLTVV.

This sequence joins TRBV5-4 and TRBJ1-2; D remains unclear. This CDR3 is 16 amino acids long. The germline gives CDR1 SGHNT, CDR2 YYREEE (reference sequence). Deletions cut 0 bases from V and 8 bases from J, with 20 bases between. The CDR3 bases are TGTGCCAGCAGCTTGGGATGGCAGCCTTCCCCGAGAGGCTACACCTTC. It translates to CASSLGWQPSPRGYTF.

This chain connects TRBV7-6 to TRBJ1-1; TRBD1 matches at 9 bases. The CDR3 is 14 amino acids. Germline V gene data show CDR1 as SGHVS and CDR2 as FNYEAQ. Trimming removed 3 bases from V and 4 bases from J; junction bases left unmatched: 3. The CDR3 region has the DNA TGTGCCAGCAGCTTCGGACAGGGGAGCACTGAAGCTTTCTTT. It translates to CASSFGQGSTEAFF.